A selection of T cell receptor beta chains follows, all from one sample in a study of blood T cell repertoires in COVID-19. Clones were read by immunoSEQ multiplex PCR, and TCRdb kept only the in-frame ones, dropping some. The sample consists of 50,000 or so clones, about four fifths of them appearing once. Sequencing input: peripheral blood. The receptors here all came from an elderly man with COVID-19, enrolled during active disease. Both conserved end residues are part of each CDR3. Fields, in order: J gene, V gene, D gene, clone size, CDR3 DNA, CDR3 protein. The D gene is left open where the match is weak. Clone size is shown for a subset of rows, as once, few, many or a class of expanded clone.

TRBJ2-7 | TRBV13 | TRBD2 | NA | TGTGCCAGCAGCTTTTTACTAGCGGGGGGAGTCGAGCAGTACTTC | CASSFLLAGGVEQYF
TRBJ2-7 | TRBV10-1 | TRBD2 | NA | TGCGCCAGCAGTAGCGCTCGGCTAGCGGGGGGGACTTTCTACGAGCAGTACTTC | CASSSARLAGGTFYEQYF
TRBJ2-5 | TRBV7-8 | TRBD2 | NA | TGTGCCAGCAGCCCCGGGACTAGCGGGGAGACCCAGTACTTC | CASSPGTSGETQYF
TRBJ1-5 | TRBV6-5 | NA | NA | TGTGCCACCTCCTGGGGGGACTCCCGTGGACAGCCCCAGCATTTT | CATSWGDSRGQPQHF
TRBJ2-2 | TRBV6-2/TRBV6-3 | NA | NA | TGTGCCAGCAGTTATGGGGGGAGCCTCCGGGGGGAGCTGTTTTTT | CASSYGGSLRGELFF
TRBJ2-7 | TRBV18 | TRBD1 | NA | TGTGCCAGCTCAGCCCGGACAGGGTCTAGCTACGAGCAGTACTTC | CASSARTGSSYEQYF
TRBJ2-7 | TRBV6-2/TRBV6-3 | TRBD1 | few | TGTGCCAGCAGTCGGGACAGTTATAGCTCCTACGAGCAGTACTTC | CASSRDSYSSYEQYF
TRBJ2-1 | TRBV9 | TRBD2 | once | TGTGCCAGCAGCGCCTCACCACTTCATTCATCGGGAGGCCACGAGCAGTTCTTC | CASSASPLHSSGGHEQFF
TRBJ1-1 | TRBV2 | NA | NA | TGTGCCAGCAGTCTCAGGGGGAACACTGAAGCTTTCTTT | CASSLRGNTEAFF
TRBJ1-4 | TRBV7-8 | NA | NA | TGTGCCAGCAGCTTAATGAGGGCTGGTGAAAAACTGTTTTTT | CASSLMRAGEKLFF
TRBJ2-6 | TRBV6-5 | NA | NA | TGTGCCAGCAGTTCGGGACATTTCTCTGGGGCCAACGTCCTGACTTTC | CASSSGHFSGANVLTF
TRBJ2-6 | TRBV7-8 | TRBD1 | NA | TGTGCCAGCAGCCAAAGGACAGGGGGCAGTGGGGCCAACGTCCTGACTTTC | CASSQRTGGSGANVLTF
TRBJ2-1 | TRBV5-1 | TRBD2 | NA | TGCGCCAGCAGCTTACTAGCGGGAGGAAACAATGAGCAGTTCTTC | CASSLLAGGNNEQFF
TRBJ1-6 | TRBV3-1/TRBV3-2 | NA | NA | TGTGCCAGCAGCCAAGAGCGGGTAACTTCACCCCTCCACTTT | CASSQERVTSPLHF
TRBJ1-4 | TRBV30 | TRBD1 | NA | TGTGCCTGGAGTCGGACAGGGGTTGAAAAACTGTTTTTT | CAWSRTGVEKLFF
TRBJ1-2 | TRBV30 | TRBD1 | NA | TGTGCCTGGAGGGGACAGGGTTCTGGCTACACCTTC | CAWRGQGSGYTF
TRBJ1-4 | TRBV5-1 | NA | few | TGCGCCAGCAGCTCGAACGGGGGAGGGAGTGAAAAACTGTTTTTT | CASSSNGGGSEKLFF
TRBJ2-1 | TRBV7-3 | NA | once | TGTGCCAGCAGCGTTGAGGGTTGGGACTACAATGAGCAGTTCTTC | CASSVEGWDYNEQFF
TRBJ1-4 | TRBV5-1 | TRBD1 | NA | TGCGCCAGCAGCTGGGGGACAGGCATCACTAATGAAAAACTGTTTTTT | CASSWGTGITNEKLFF
TRBJ2-7 | TRBV5-6 | NA | NA | TGTGCCAGCAGCGGAGAAGGACAAGGCTACTCCTACGAGCAGTACTTC | CASSGEGQGYSYEQYF
TRBJ1-2 | TRBV19 | NA | NA | TGTGCCAGTAGTAACGGCCAGGGAGGAGGTGGCTACACCTTC | CASSNGQGGGGYTF
TRBJ2-1 | TRBV19 | NA | NA | TGTGCCAGTAGTATCGGGCAGGGTGGTGAGCAGTTCTTC | CASSIGQGGEQFF
TRBJ2-4 | TRBV7-2 | TRBD1 | NA | TGTGCCAGCAGCTCCGGACAGGGTAGGGCCAAAAACATTCAGTACTTC | CASSSGQGRAKNIQYF
TRBJ2-6 | TRBV19 | NA | few | TGTGCCGGTAAACGGTCTGGGGCCAACGTCCTGACTTTC | CAGKRSGANVLTF
TRBJ1-2 | TRBV21-1 | NA | NA | TGTGCCAGCAGCAAAGAAGGTTCCAGGGGCCGATACTATGGCTACACCTTC | CASSKEGSRGRYYGYTF
TRBJ2-3 | TRBV5-1 | NA | few | TGCGCCAGCAGCTTGGCAGAGGGAACCGCAGATACGCAGTATTTT | CASSLAEGTADTQYF
TRBJ1-2 | TRBV4-3 | NA | NA | TGCGCCAGCAGCCAAGATCTCAGGGAGGATGGCTACACCTTC | CASSQDLREDGYTF